This entry lists 27 T cell receptor beta chains sequenced from one sample in a study of control samples from healthy donors and cancer patients. Assay: immunoSEQ multiplex PCR; the TCRdb copy retains only in-frame clones and omits some. The table has roughly 100,000 clones, about 91% seen once. Sequenced sample: blood. All receptors derive from a woman between 18 and 29 years old in good health.

J is TRBJ2-1 and V is TRBV19, with D unclear. Germline lookup yields CDR1 LNHDA and CDR2 SQIVND (reference sequence). The CDR3 is 11 residues long. CDR3 nucleotide sequence: TGTTTCCAGTCCCCAAACAATGAGCAGTTCTTC. This sequence encodes CFQSPNNEQFF.

The V and J genes are TRBV14 and TRBJ2-5; D not resolved. The germline gives CDR1 SGHDN, CDR2 FVKESK. V lost 4 bases and J 1 base, leaving 13 bases between the germline ends. The CDR3 covers 15 residues. The CDR3 loop reads CASSPRGEPQETQYF. In nucleotides, the CDR3 is TGTGCCAGCAGCCCTCGAGGAGAGCCCCAAGAGACCCAGTACTTC.

The CDR3 spells CAISELGQGYEQYF. The CDR3 DNA is TGTGCCATCAGTGAGTTGGGACAGGGTTACGAGCAGTACTTC. The chain has TRBV10-3 and TRBJ2-7, with 9 bases matching TRBD1. The germline V gene encodes CDR1 ENHRY and CDR2 SYGVKD. With 1 base clipped from V and 4 bases from J, the junction kept 2 bases outside the gene matches. The CDR3 spans 14 residues.

This rearrangement joins TRBV4-2 to TRBJ2-3, with D perhaps matching TRBD2 (6 bases). The CDR3 sequence is 13 residues long. V lost 4 bases, J lost 4 bases, and 9 bases lay in between. Germline loops: CDR1 LGHNA, CDR2 YNFKEQ. This chain's CDR3 is CASSRDFSDTQYF. In nucleotides, the CDR3 is TGTGCCAGCAGCCGGGACTTCTCAGATACGCAGTATTTT.

The chain combines TRBV6-5 with TRBJ1-1, with D maybe TRBD1 (5 bases). This CDR3 contains 11 residues. Germline CDR1 reads MNHEY; CDR2 reads SVGAGI. Trimming removed 6 bases from V and 9 bases from J, with 11 bases in between. The CDR3 nucleotides read TGTGCCAGCAGACGGGACGGAAAAGCTTTCTTT. Translation gives CASRRDGKAFF.

The rearrangement links TRBV2 to TRBJ2-3; 11 bases match TRBD2. After removal of 2 bases from V and 4 bases from J, the junction contained 5 bases not matched to a gene. Germline CDR1 reads SNHLY; CDR2 reads FYNNEI. This CDR3 comprises 16 residues. This chain's CDR3 is CASSEPLAGGADTQYF. In DNA form, the CDR3 reads TGTGCCAGCAGTGAACCCCTAGCGGGGGGCGCAGATACGCAGTATTTT. Full variable domain (remainder filled in from reference TRBV2 and TRBJ2-3): EPEVTQTPSHQVTQMGQEVILRCVPISNHLYFYWYRQILGQKVEFLVSFYNNEISEKSEIFDDQFSVERPDGSNFTLKIRSTKLEDSAMYFCASSEPLAGGADTQYFGPGTRLTVL.

CDR3 protein: CASSQVPKHPTGEKLFF. The DNA for the CDR3 is TGTGCCAGCAGCCAAGTCCCAAAGCACCCAACGGGTGAAAAACTGTTTTTT. The rearrangement joins TRBV14 to TRBJ1-4; D not resolved. Germline assignment: CDR1 SGHDN and CDR2 FVKESK. This CDR3 comprises 17 residues. V gave up 1 base and J gave up 7 bases, with 19 bases separating them.

CDR3 amino acids: CASSQDLAGNTIYF. The CDR3 DNA follows: TGCGCCAGCAGCCAGGACCTGGCTGGAAACACCATATATTTT. The chain combines TRBV5-1 with TRBJ1-3; D is uncertain. V was trimmed by 4 bases and J by 2 bases, leaving 10 bases between them. This CDR3 comprises 14 residues. The V gene's germline CDR1 is SGHRS and CDR2 YFSETQ.

The chain carries TRBV6-6 and TRBJ1-5; no clear D gene. The germline CDR1 and CDR2 sequences are MNHNY and SVGAGI (reference sequence). Trimming shortened V by 5 bases and J by 2 bases, and 13 bases separated the two germline ends. The CDR3 consists of 15 residues. Written as DNA, the CDR3 is TGTGCCAGCAGTACCTCGAAGATCGGCAATCAGCCCCAGCATTTT. Encoded protein: CASSTSKIGNQPQHF.

There are a few counts of this clone. The chain employs TRBV5-4 and TRBJ1-6; D is undetermined. This CDR3 has 14 residues. Germline V gene data show CDR1 as SGHNT and CDR2 as YYREEE (reference sequence). V lost 0 bases and J lost 8, with 9 bases in between. The DNA for the CDR3 is TGTGCCAGCAGCTTGGCCATGGAGTATTCACCCCTCCACTTT. It codes for CASSLAMEYSPLHF.

The CDR3 sequence: CASSYPGQGADQPQHF. In nucleotides, the CDR3 is TGTGCCAGCAGTTACCCCGGACAGGGGGCAGATCAGCCCCAGCATTTT. The chain combines TRBV6-6 with TRBJ1-5; TRBD1 aligns across 11 bases. Looked up from germline, CDR1 is MNHNY and CDR2 is SVGAGI (reference sequence). V lost 2 bases and J lost 5; bases outside the gene matches: 5. The CDR3 contains 16 residues.

A few counts support this clone. The CDR3 reads CSVTGTGAFGEQYF. DNA for the CDR3: TGCAGCGTCACCGGGACAGGGGCCTTCGGCGAGCAGTACTTC. The V call is TRBV29-1, the J call TRBJ2-7; 10 bases fit TRBD1. The CDR3 is 14 residues long. CDR1 and CDR2 (germline): SQVTM, ANQGSEA. The V and J ends lost 6 bases and 6 bases, in that order; junction bases with no gene match: 11.

The chain joins TRBV3-1 (or the pseudogene TRBV3-2) to TRBJ1-5; D unclear. The V gene's germline CDR1 is LGHDT and CDR2 YNNKEL (reference sequence). CDR3 length equals 15 residues. Trimming removed 7 bases from V and 0 bases from J, with 13 bases in between. CDR3 protein: CASTIDVYSNQPQHF. CDR3 nucleotides: TGTGCCAGCACCATAGACGTTTATAGCAATCAGCCCCAGCATTTT.

The V call is TRBV2, the J call TRBJ2-1, with a weak D call TRBD1 (7 bases). CDR3 size: 15 residues. Trimming shortened V by 5 bases and J by 6 bases, and 17 bases separated the two germline ends. The germline V gene encodes CDR1 SNHLY and CDR2 FYNNEI. The CDR3 sequence: CASSFSRGAGNEQFF. The CDR3 DNA sequence: TGTGCCAGCAGTTTTAGCAGGGGGGCGGGCAATGAGCAGTTCTTC.

This chain joins TRBV19 and TRBJ1-2; D is unresolved. Trimming pared 1 base from V and 6 bases from J, leaving 9 bases between. This CDR3 has 13 residues. Germline CDR1 LNHDA, CDR2 SQIVND (reference sequence). The CDR3, as DNA: TGTGCCAGTAGTATAGGGTTCCCCAATGGCTACACCTTC. This sequence encodes CASSIGFPNGYTF.

J is TRBJ2-1 and V is TRBV6-5, with TRBD2 as a possible D gene (5 bases). V dropped 2 bases and J dropped 2 bases, with 7 bases sitting between them. This CDR3 is 14 amino acids long. Germline V gives CDR1 MNHEY, CDR2 SVGAGI. CDR3 DNA: TGTGCCAGCAGTTACGAGAGGGCCTACAATGAGCAGTTCTTC. Translating gives CASSYERAYNEQFF.

This chain links TRBV10-3 with TRBJ2-3; a weak D match, TRBD2 (5 bases). The CDR3 is made up of 16 amino acids. Germline CDR1 and CDR2: ENHRY and SYGVKD. Trimming shortened V by 0 bases and J by 2 bases, and 12 bases separated the two germline ends. The CDR3: CAISESEATTTDTQYF. CDR3 nucleotides: TGTGCCATCAGTGAGTCGGAGGCGACCACCACAGATACGCAGTATTTT.

The chain combines TRBV29-1 with TRBJ2-2, with 7 bases fitting TRBD1. The CDR3 extends over 12 amino acids. Germline V lookup: CDR1 SQVTM, CDR2 ANQGSEA. J gave up 6 bases and V 7 bases, and 5 bases lay outside the gene matches. In DNA, the CDR3 is TGCAGCGCTAGAACAGGGGCCGGGGAGCTGTTTTTT. The encoded protein is CSARTGAGELFF.

The chain links TRBV19 to TRBJ1-3, with D possibly being TRBD1 (6 bases). V dropped 7 bases and J dropped 4 bases, with 11 bases sitting between them. The CDR3 has 13 amino acids. Germline values: CDR1 LNHDA, CDR2 SQIVND (reference sequence). CDR3 DNA: TGTGCCAGTACAGGGGCGAGGGGAAACACCATATATTTT. It is translated as CASTGARGNTIYF.

This clone was seen a single time. The rearrangement joins TRBV21-1 to TRBJ1-5. TRBV21-1 is shown as a pseudogene. CDR3 length: 15 residues. CDR3 residues: CASSNSPPRNQPQHF. For the CDR3, the DNA is TGTGCCAGCAGCAACAGTCCACCCCGGAATCAGCCCCAGCATTTT.

Comments on this clone: This sample also contains other DNA sequences that code for the same CDR3. The CDR3: CASSSRTSGAYEQYF. The CDR3 bases are TGTGCCAGCAGCTCCAGGACTAGCGGAGCCTACGAGCAGTACTTC. The V gene is TRBV7-2, the J gene TRBJ2-7; TRBD2 aligns across 10 bases. V dropped 4 bases and J dropped 2; count of bases not matched to a gene: 5. Germline V gene lookup returns CDR1 SGHTA and CDR2 FQGNSA. The CDR3 contains 15 residues.

This clone appeared a single time. The chain joins TRBV13 to TRBJ2-3; weak D call: TRBD1 (6 bases). Germline lookup yields CDR1 PRHDT and CDR2 FYEKMQ (reference sequence). The CDR3 is made up of 15 amino acids. V dropped 4 bases and J dropped 0 bases, with 11 bases sitting between them. CDR3 bases: TGTGCCAGCAGCTCGAAGGGGGATAGCACAGATACGCAGTATTTT. The encoded protein is CASSSKGDSTDTQYF.

V is TRBV14 and J is TRBJ2-3; 11 positions agree with TRBD2. The CDR3 has 15 amino acids. The V and J ends lost 1 base and 4 bases, in that order; junction bases with no gene match: 1. The germline CDR1 and CDR2 sequences are SGHDN and FVKESK. CDR3 DNA: TGTGCCAGCAGCCAAGTAGCGGGGGGGCCAGATACGCAGTATTTT. It is translated as CASSQVAGGPDTQYF.

This chain uses TRBV29-1 with TRBJ2-3; weak D call: TRBD2 (5 bases). This CDR3 comprises 14 residues. The V gene lost 6 bases and the J gene lost 1 base, with 14 bases spanning the gap. Germline V CDR1 and CDR2: SQVTM, ANQGSEA. CDR3 DNA sequence: TGCAGCGTCCGAACGGCACTAGGCACAGATACGCAGTATTTT. Translation gives CSVRTALGTDTQYF.

This chain uses TRBV7-9 with TRBJ2-2; D is possibly TRBD2 (6 bases). Germline V gene data show CDR1 as SEHNR and CDR2 as FQNEAQ (reference sequence). There are 16 residues in the CDR3. The V end lost 2 bases, the J end lost 2 bases, and 12 bases lay between the germline ends. CDR3 residues: CASSLRWRENTGELFF. CDR3 DNA sequence: TGTGCCAGCAGCTTAAGGTGGAGGGAAAACACCGGGGAGCTGTTTTTT.

This clone was seen only a few times. The chain joins TRBV9 to TRBJ1-2; TRBD1 matches at 8 bases. Trimming cost V 4 bases and J 6 bases; bases outside gene matches: 8. The CDR3 runs 14 residues. Per the germline V gene, CDR1 is SGDLS and CDR2 is YYNGEE. CDR3 in amino acids: CASSPRTGWDGYTF. In DNA form, the CDR3 reads TGTGCCAGCAGCCCCCGGACAGGGTGGGATGGCTACACCTTC.

The rearrangement uses TRBV18 and TRBJ1-2; D possibly corresponds to TRBD1 (5 bases). Germline CDR1 reads KGHSH; CDR2 reads LQKENI. This CDR3 spans 13 amino acids. Deletions cut 3 bases from V and 5 bases from J, with 10 bases between. The CDR3 DNA is TGTGCCAGCTCACCCGCGGACACGTATGGCTACACCTTC. It translates to CASSPADTYGYTF.